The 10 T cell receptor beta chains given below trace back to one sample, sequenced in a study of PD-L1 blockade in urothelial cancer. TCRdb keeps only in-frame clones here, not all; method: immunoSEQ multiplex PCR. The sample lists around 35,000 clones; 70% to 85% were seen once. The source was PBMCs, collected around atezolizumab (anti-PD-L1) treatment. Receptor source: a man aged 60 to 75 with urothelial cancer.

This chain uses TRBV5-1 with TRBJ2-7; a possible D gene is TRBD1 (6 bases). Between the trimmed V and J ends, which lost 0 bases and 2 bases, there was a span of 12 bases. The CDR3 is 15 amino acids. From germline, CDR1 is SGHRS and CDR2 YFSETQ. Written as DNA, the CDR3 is TGCGCCAGCAGCTTGGTGTCGGACAGTCCCTACGAGCAGTACTTC. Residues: CASSLVSDSPYEQYF.

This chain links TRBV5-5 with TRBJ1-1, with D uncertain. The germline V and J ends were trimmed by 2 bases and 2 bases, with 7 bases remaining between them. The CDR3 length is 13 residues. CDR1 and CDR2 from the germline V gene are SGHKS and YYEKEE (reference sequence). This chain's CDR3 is CASSFSENTEAFF. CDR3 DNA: TGTGCCAGCAGCTTTTCAGAAAACACTGAAGCTTTCTTT.

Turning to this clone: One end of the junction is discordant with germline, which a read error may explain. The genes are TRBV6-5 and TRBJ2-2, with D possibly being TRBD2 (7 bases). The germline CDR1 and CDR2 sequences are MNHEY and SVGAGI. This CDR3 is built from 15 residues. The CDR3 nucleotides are TGTGCCAGCAGTGACTCGCGGGGGCGAGCCGGGGAGCTGTTTTTT. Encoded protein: CASSDSRGRAGELFF.

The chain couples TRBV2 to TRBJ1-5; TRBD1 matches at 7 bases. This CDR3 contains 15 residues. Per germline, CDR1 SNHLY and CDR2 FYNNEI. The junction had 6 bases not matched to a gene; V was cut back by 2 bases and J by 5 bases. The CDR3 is CASSEWTGAYQPQHF. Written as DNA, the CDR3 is TGTGCCAGCAGTGAATGGACAGGAGCTTATCAGCCCCAGCATTTT.

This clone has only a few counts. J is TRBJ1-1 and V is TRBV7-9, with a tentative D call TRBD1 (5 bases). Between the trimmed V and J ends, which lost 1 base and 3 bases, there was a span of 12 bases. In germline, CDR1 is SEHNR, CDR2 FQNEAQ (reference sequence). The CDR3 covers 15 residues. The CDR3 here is CASSLEGPRDTEAFF. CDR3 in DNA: TGTGCCAGCAGCTTAGAGGGGCCCCGAGACACTGAAGCTTTCTTT. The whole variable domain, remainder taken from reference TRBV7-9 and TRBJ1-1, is DTGVSQNPRHKITKRGQNVTFRCDPISEHNRLYWYRQTLGQGPEFLTYFQNEAQLEKSRLLSDRFSAERPKGSFSTLEIQRTEQGDSAMYLCASSLEGPRDTEAFFGQGTRLTVV.

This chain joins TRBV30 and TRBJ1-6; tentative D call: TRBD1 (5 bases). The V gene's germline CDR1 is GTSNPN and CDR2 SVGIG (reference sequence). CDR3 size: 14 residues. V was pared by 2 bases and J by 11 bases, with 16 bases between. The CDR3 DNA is TGTGCCTGGAGTTTATCAGGGATAAGAGCACCCCTCCACTTT. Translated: CAWSLSGIRAPLHF. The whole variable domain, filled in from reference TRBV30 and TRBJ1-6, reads SQTIHQWPATLVQPVGSPLSLECTVEGTSNPNLYWYRQAAGRGLQLLFYSVGIGQISSEVPQNLSASRPQDRQFILSSKKLLLSDSGFYLCAWSLSGIRAPLHFGNGTRLTVT.

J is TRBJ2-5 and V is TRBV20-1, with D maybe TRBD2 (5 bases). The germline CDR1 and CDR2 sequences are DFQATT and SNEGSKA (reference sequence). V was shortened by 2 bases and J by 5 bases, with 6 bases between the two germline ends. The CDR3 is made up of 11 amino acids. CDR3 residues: CSARSGETQYF. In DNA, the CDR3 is TGCAGTGCTAGATCGGGGGAGACCCAGTACTTC.

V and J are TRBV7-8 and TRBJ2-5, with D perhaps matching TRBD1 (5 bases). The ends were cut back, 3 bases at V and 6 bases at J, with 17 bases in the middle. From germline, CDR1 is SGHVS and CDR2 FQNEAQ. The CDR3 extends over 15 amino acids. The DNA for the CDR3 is TGTGCCAGCAGCTTTGGACATACAGCAGCCCAGACCCAGTACTTC. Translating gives CASSFGHTAAQTQYF.

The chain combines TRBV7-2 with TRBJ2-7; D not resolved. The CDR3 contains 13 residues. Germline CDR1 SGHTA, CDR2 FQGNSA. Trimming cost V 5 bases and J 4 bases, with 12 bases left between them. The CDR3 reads CASSGNTVYEQYF. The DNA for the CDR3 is TGTGCCAGCAGCGGAAATACAGTATACGAGCAGTACTTC.

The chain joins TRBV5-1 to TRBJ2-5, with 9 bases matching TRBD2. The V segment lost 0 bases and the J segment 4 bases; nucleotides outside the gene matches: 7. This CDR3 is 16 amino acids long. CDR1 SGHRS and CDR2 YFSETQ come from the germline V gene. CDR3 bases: TGCGCCAGCAGCTTGGCCGGGACTAGCAGGAGAGAGACCCAGTACTTC. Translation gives CASSLAGTSRRETQYF. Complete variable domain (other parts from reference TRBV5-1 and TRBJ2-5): KAGVTQTPRYLIKTRGQQVTLSCSPISGHRSVSWYQQTPGQGLQFLFEYFSETQRNKGNFPGRFSGRQFSNSRSEMNVSTLELGDSALYLCASSLAGTSRRETQYFGPGTRLLVL.